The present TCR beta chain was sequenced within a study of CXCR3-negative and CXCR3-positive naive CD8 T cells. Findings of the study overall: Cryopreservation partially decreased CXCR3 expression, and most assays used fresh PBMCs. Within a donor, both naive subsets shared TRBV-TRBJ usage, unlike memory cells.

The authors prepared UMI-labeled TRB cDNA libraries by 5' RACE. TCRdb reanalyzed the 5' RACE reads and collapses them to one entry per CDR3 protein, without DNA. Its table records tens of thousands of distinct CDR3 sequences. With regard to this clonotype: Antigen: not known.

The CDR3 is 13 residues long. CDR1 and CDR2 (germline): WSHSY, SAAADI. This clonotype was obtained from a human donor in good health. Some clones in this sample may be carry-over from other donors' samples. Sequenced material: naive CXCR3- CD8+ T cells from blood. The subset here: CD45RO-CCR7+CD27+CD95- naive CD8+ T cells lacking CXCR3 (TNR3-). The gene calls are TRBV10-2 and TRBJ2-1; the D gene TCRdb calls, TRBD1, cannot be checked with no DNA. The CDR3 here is CATWDRLHNEQFF.